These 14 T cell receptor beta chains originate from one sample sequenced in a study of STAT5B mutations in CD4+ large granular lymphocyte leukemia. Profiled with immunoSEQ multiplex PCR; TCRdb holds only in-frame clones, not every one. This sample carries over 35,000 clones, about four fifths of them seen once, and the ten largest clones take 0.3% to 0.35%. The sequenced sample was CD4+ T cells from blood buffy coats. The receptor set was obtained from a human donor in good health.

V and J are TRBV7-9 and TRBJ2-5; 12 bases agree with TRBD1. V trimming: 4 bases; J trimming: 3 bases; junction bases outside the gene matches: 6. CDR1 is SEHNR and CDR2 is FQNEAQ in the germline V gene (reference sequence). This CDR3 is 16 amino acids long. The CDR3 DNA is TGTGCCAGCAGCTCGAGGGACAGGGGGCATGAAGAGACCCAGTACTTC. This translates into CASSSRDRGHEETQYF.

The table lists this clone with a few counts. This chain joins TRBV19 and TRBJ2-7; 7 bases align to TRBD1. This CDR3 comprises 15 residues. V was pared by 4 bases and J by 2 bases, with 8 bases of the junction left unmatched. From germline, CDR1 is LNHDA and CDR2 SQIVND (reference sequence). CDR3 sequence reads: CASSSTGAPAYEQYF. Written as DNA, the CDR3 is TGTGCCAGTAGTAGTACAGGGGCGCCCGCCTACGAGCAGTACTTC.

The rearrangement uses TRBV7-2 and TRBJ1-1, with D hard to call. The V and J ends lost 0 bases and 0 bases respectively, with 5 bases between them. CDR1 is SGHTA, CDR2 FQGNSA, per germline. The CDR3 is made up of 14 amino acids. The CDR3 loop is CASSLARLNTEAFF. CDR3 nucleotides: TGTGCCAGCAGCTTAGCCCGGTTGAACACTGAAGCTTTCTTT.

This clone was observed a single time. In DNA, the CDR3 is TGTGCCAGCATCCCCGGCCAGGCGGAAGACACTTATGGCTACACCTTC. Protein: CASIPGQAEDTYGYTF. The chain recombines TRBV7-8 with TRBJ1-2; D unclear. V dropped 7 bases and J dropped 5 bases, with 23 bases sitting between them. The CDR3 totals 16 residues. Germline values: CDR1 SGHVS, CDR2 FQNEAQ.

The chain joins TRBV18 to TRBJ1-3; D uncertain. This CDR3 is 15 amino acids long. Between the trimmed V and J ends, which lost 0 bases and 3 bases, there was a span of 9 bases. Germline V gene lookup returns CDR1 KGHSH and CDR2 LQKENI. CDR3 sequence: CASSPPTVYGNTIYF. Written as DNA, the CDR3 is TGTGCCAGCTCACCACCCACAGTTTATGGAAACACCATATATTTT.

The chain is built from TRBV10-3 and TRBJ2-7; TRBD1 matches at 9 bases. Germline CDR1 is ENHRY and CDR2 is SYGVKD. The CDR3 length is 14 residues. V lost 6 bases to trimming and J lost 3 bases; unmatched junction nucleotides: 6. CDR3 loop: CAIRPGQGDYEQYF. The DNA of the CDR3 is TGTGCCATCAGGCCGGGACAGGGAGACTACGAGCAGTACTTC.

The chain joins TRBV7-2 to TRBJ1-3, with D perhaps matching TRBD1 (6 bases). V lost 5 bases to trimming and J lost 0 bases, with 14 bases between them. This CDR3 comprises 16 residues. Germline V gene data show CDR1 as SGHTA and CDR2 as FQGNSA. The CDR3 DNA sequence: TGTGCCAGCAGCCCCAGTACAGGGTTCTCTGGAAACACCATATATTTT. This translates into CASSPSTGFSGNTIYF.

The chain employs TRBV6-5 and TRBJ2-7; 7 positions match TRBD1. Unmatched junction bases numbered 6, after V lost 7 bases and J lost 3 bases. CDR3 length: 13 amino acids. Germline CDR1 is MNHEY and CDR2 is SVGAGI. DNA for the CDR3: TGTGCCAGCACCAAGGGACAGTACTACGAGCAGTACTTC. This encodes CASTKGQYYEQYF.

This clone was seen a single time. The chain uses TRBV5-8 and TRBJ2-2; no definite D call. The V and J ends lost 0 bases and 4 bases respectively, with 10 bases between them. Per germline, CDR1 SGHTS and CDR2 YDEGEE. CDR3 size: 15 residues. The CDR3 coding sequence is TGTGCCAGCAGCTTGGTAGGGTTAGCCACCGGGGAGCTGTTTTTT. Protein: CASSLVGLATGELFF.

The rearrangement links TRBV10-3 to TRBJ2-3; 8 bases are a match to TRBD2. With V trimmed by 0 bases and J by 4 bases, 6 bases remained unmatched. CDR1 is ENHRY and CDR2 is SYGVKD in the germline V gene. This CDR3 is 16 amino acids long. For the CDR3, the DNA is TGTGCCATCAGTGAGTCTCTCCGGGGGGGCCCAGATACGCAGTATTTT. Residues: CAISESLRGGPDTQYF.

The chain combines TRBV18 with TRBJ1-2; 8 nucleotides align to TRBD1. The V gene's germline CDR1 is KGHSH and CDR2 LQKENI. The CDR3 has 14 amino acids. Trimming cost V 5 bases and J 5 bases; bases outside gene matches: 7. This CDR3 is CASSSSDRVYGYTF. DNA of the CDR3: TGTGCCAGCTCATCTTCGGACAGGGTTTATGGCTACACCTTC.

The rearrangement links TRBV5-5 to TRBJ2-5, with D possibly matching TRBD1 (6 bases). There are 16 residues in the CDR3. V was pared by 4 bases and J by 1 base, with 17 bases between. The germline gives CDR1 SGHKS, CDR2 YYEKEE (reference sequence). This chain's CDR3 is CASSLNLAQGQETQYF. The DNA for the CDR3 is TGTGCCAGCAGCCTGAACTTGGCACAGGGCCAAGAGACCCAGTACTTC. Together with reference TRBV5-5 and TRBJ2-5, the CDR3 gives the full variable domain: DAGVTQSPTHLIKTRGQQVTLRCSPISGHKSVSWYQQVLGQGPQFIFQYYEKEERGRGNFPDRFSARQFPNYSSELNVNALLLGDSALYLCASSLNLAQGQETQYFGPGTRLLVL.

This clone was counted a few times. The CDR3 DNA reads as TGTGCCAGCAGTTACTCTCGGGGAACTGAAGCTTTCTTT. This codes for CASSYSRGTEAFF. The chain couples TRBV6-5 to TRBJ1-1; D gene ambiguous. The CDR3 sequence is 13 residues long. With 0 bases removed from V and 5 bases from J, the gap between germline ends came to 7 bases. CDR1 MNHEY and CDR2 SVGAGI come from the germline V gene.

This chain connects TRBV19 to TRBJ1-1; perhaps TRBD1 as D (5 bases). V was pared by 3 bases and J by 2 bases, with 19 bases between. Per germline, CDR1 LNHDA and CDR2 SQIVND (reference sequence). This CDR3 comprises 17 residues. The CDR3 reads CASSMNGEGRGNTEAFF. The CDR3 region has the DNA TGTGCCAGTAGTATGAATGGGGAGGGAAGGGGCAACACTGAAGCTTTCTTT.